One T cell receptor beta chain is described in this entry. Its specificity is not known. Patients were ruled out by autoimmune disease history or systemic immunosuppression. This sample was included in a study of OX40 agonist ivuxolimab in advanced cancers. For the study at large: Previous treatment with anti-PD-1, anti-PD-L1 or anti-CTLA-4 therapy was allowed; 30% to 50% had received some.

Study-wide results and caveats: By week 6 at 0.1 to 3.0 mg/kg, blood CD4+ and CD8+ T cells had expanded clonally.

The repertoire was sequenced with immunoSEQ multiplex PCR; TCRdb's copy has only in-frame clones and lacks some. This table has about 52,000 clones, roughly 88% appearing once. Per germline, CDR1 GTSNPN and CDR2 SVGIG (reference sequence). The CDR3 runs 16 residues. Trimming took 8 bases from V and 0 from J, leaving 19 bases between them. This clonotype was sampled from an adult with an advanced solid tumor such as melanoma, head and neck, liver or kidney cancer. Sequencing was performed on CD4+ or CD8+ T cells sorted from blood, taken in a trial of the OX40 agonist ivuxolimab. V usage is TRBV30 and J usage is TRBJ1-4; weak D call: TRBD1 (5 bases). CDR3 DNA: TGTGCCGGGACCGGGTCCTCTCCCACAACTAATGAAAAACTGTTTTTT. It specifies CAGTGSSPTTNEKLFF. Drawing the rest from reference TRBV30 and TRBJ1-4, the complete variable domain is SQTIHQWPATLVQPVGSPLSLECTVEGTSNPNLYWYRQAAGRGLQLLFYSVGIGQISSEVPQNLSASRPQDRQFILSSKKLLLSDSGFYLCAGTGSSPTTNEKLFFGSGTQLSVL.